Below are 18 T cell receptor beta chains sequenced from a single sample in a study of OX40 agonist ivuxolimab in advanced cancers. Only in-frame clones appear in the TCRdb table, and some are missing; sequencing was by immunoSEQ multiplex PCR. The table shows tens of thousands of clones, with 85% to 90% occurring only once. The sample consisted of CD4+ or CD8+ T cells sorted from blood, taken in a trial of the OX40 agonist ivuxolimab. These receptors all stem from an adult with an advanced solid tumor such as melanoma, head and neck, liver or kidney cancer.

CDR3 protein: CASPTVRGVNYGYTF. In nucleotides, the CDR3 is TGTGCCAGCCCCACCGTGCGGGGGGTTAACTATGGCTACACCTTC. This rearrangement joins TRBV5-8 to TRBJ1-2; a weak D match, TRBD1 (5 bases). Looked up from germline, CDR1 is SGHTS and CDR2 is YDEGEE. V shed 7 bases and J shed 1 base, with 17 bases lying between them. This CDR3 has 15 amino acids. Supplemented by reference TRBV5-8 and TRBJ1-2, the full variable domain reads EAGVTQSPTHLIKTRGQQATLRCSPISGHTSVYWYQQALGLGLQFLLWYDEGEERNRGNFPPRFSGRQFPNYSSELNVNALELEDSALYLCASPTVRGVNYGYTFGSGTRLTVV.

This clone was seen just once. The rearrangement uses TRBV5-1 and TRBJ2-1, with D hard to call. Per the germline V gene, CDR1 is SGHRS and CDR2 is YFSETQ. The V end was cut by 1 base, the J end by 5 bases, with 10 bases between. CDR3 length: 14 residues. Written as DNA, the CDR3 is TGCGCCAGCAGCTTGTTTCGGAATCACAATGAGCAGTTCTTC. Translation: CASSLFRNHNEQFF.

The chain's CDR3 is CASSELGDPYNEQFF. In DNA, the CDR3 is TGTGCCAGCAGTGAATTGGGTGACCCCTACAATGAGCAGTTCTTC. The V call is TRBV25-1, the J call TRBJ2-1; D is unresolved. The CDR3 sequence is 15 residues long. V lost 1 base and J 2 bases, leaving 9 bases between the germline ends. Germline V gene lookup returns CDR1 MGHDK and CDR2 SYGVNS.

This clone has just one count. The chain uses TRBV11-2 and TRBJ1-2, with TRBD1 matching 8 bases. The CDR3 contains 13 residues. V was clipped by 5 bases and J by 8 bases; unmatched bases: 7. CDR1 is SGHAT and CDR2 is FQNNGV in the germline V gene. The CDR3: CASSPTGDGGYTF. The CDR3 DNA sequence: TGTGCCAGCAGCCCGACAGGGGACGGAGGCTACACCTTC. The whole variable domain, filled in from reference TRBV11-2 and TRBJ1-2, reads EAGVAQSPRYKIIEKRQSVAFWCNPISGHATLYWYQQILGQGPKLLIQFQNNGVVDDSQLPKDRFSAERLKGVDSTLKIQPAKLEDSAVYLCASSPTGDGGYTFGSGTRLTVV.

The chain recombines TRBV18 with TRBJ2-1; D is undetermined. V lost 3 bases and J 0 bases, leaving 27 bases between the germline ends. Per germline, CDR1 KGHSH and CDR2 LQKENI. This CDR3 is built from 21 residues. CDR3 protein: CASSPEIGPSFLLSSYNEQFF. In nucleotides, the CDR3 is TGTGCCAGCTCACCGGAAATAGGACCCTCTTTCCTCCTTAGCTCCTACAATGAGCAGTTCTTC.

The J gene is TRBJ2-3, the V gene TRBV27; the match to TRBD2 covers 10 bases. CDR1 and CDR2 (germline): MNHEY, SMNVEV (reference sequence). CDR3 size: 18 residues. J gave up 0 bases and V 5 bases, and 11 bases lay outside the gene matches. The CDR3 nucleotides read TGTGCCAGCAGTGGCCTGGCTAGCGGGAGCAGAAGCACAGATACGCAGTATTTT. Its protein product is CASSGLASGSRSTDTQYF.

The chain employs TRBV5-1 and TRBJ1-2; D is uncertain. V was trimmed by 4 bases and J by 4 bases, leaving 14 bases between them. This CDR3 is built from 14 residues. Looked up from germline, CDR1 is SGHRS and CDR2 is YFSETQ. CDR3 bases: TGCGCCAGCAGCGACGACGGGAGTATCTATGGCTACACCTTC. It is translated as CASSDDGSIYGYTF.

The chain has TRBV7-8 and TRBJ1-1, with D unclear. Germline V gene sequence: CDR1 SGHVS, CDR2 FQNEAQ. V was pared by 6 bases and J by 0 bases, with 8 bases between. This CDR3 region has 13 residues. For the CDR3, the DNA is TGTGCCAGCAGTGAGTTCATGAACACTGAAGCTTTCTTT. Protein product: CASSEFMNTEAFF.

V gene TRBV4-1 combines with J gene TRBJ2-1; D is uncertain. Germline-derived CDR1 and CDR2 are MGHRA and YSYEKL. Trimming removed 4 bases at V and 4 bases at J, with 8 bases between. CDR3 length: 13 residues. The DNA of the CDR3 is TGCGCCAGCAGCCTTGACTGGTACAATGAGCAGTTCTTC. Its protein product is CASSLDWYNEQFF.

This clone was found once. The J gene is TRBJ1-2, the V gene TRBV6-5; maybe TRBD1 (5 bases). Trimming left V 0 bases short and J 8 bases short, with 16 bases between. There are 15 residues in the CDR3. Germline CDR1 reads MNHEY; CDR2 reads SVGAGI. CDR3 sequence reads: CASSYSGDIIGGYTF. CDR3 bases: TGTGCCAGCAGTTACTCGGGGGATATAATCGGAGGCTACACCTTC.

The chain has TRBV29-1 and TRBJ2-2; the D gene is possibly TRBD1 (6 bases). Per germline, CDR1 SQVTM and CDR2 ANQGSEA. This CDR3 is built from 17 residues. Trimming removed 3 bases at V and 0 bases at J, with 17 bases between. The CDR3 DNA is TGCAGCGTTGAGGGGGACAAGGTTAATTCGAACACCGGGGAGCTGTTTTTT. Its protein is CSVEGDKVNSNTGELFF.

V usage is TRBV4-1 and J usage is TRBJ1-5; TRBD1 agrees at 10 bases. With V trimmed by 5 bases and J by 5 bases, 3 bases remained unmatched. This CDR3 comprises 14 residues. Germline-derived CDR1 and CDR2 are MGHRA and YSYEKL. This CDR3 reads CASSFGTGDQPQHF. The CDR3 nucleotides are TGCGCCAGCAGCTTTGGGACAGGGGATCAGCCCCAGCATTTT.

V is TRBV27 and J is TRBJ1-5; weak D call: TRBD1 (5 bases). Germline CDR1 reads MNHEY; CDR2 reads SMNVEV (reference sequence). The CDR3 is 13 amino acids. V was trimmed by 5 bases and J by 5 bases, leaving 10 bases between them. The CDR3 region has the DNA TGTGCCAGCAGTGGGACCTTGTATCAGCCCCAGCATTTT. Residues: CASSGTLYQPQHF.

This clone was counted a few times. The rearrangement uses TRBV10-3 and TRBJ1-2, with D hard to call. The CDR3 totals 11 residues. From germline, CDR1 is ENHRY and CDR2 SYGVKD. Trimming shortened V by 8 bases and J by 6 bases, and 10 bases separated the two germline ends. CDR3 DNA: TGTGCCATCTGGGGTATCGATGGCTACACCTTC. This codes for CAIWGIDGYTF.

The chain employs TRBV28 and TRBJ1-1; the D gene is possibly TRBD1 (5 bases). V gave up 6 bases and J gave up 8 bases, with 13 bases separating them. The CDR3 is 12 residues long. The V gene's germline CDR1 is MDHEN and CDR2 SYDVKM. The chain's CDR3 is CASSPTAGEAFF. In nucleotides, the CDR3 is TGTGCCAGCAGCCCTACGGCAGGGGAAGCTTTCTTT.

Relative to its sample, this clone is medium-sized. The CDR3 DNA follows: TGCAGCGTTGGACAGGGGGCCACTGAAGCTTTCTTT. It yields the protein CSVGQGATEAFF. The rearrangement links TRBV29-1 to TRBJ1-1, with 10 bases fitting TRBD1. Germline CDR1 SQVTM, CDR2 ANQGSEA. V lost 4 bases to trimming and J lost 4 bases; unmatched junction nucleotides: 0. This CDR3 has 12 amino acids.

Only a few counts were recorded for this clone. This rearrangement joins TRBV9 to TRBJ2-2, with TRBD2 as a possible D gene (6 bases). V gave up 3 bases and J gave up 0 bases, with 9 bases separating them. This CDR3 is built from 15 residues. Germline V gene lookup returns CDR1 SGDLS and CDR2 YYNGEE. In DNA form, the CDR3 reads TGTGCCAGCAGCGGTAGCGGCGCGAACACCGGGGAGCTGTTTTTT. Encoded protein: CASSGSGANTGELFF.

The gene calls are TRBV6-5 and TRBJ2-5, with D possibly being TRBD1 (6 bases). The germline V and J ends were trimmed by 6 bases and 4 bases, with 18 bases remaining between them. This CDR3 spans 15 amino acids. Germline V lookup: CDR1 MNHEY, CDR2 SVGAGI. In DNA form, the CDR3 reads TGTGCCAGCAGCCCGACCCAGGGGTCTCGAGAGACCCAGTACTTC. Residues: CASSPTQGSRETQYF.